A selection of T cell receptor beta chains follows, all from one sample in a study of T cells after yellow fever vaccination. TCRdb re-derived calls from the 5' RACE reads in MiXCR, one entry per CDR3 protein. The sample has 250,000 to 400,000 distinct CDR3 sequences, around 4.5% seen once; the top ten hold around 19%. The specimen comprised PBMCs, sampled 15 days after the yellow fever booster vaccination. The source is a man between 18 and 35 years old who received the YFV17D yellow fever vaccine. Each CDR3 is given with its conserved first and last residue. Fields, in order: V gene, J gene, CDR3 length, CDR3 protein.

TRBV7-2,TRBJ2-4,13,CASSLNAENIQYF
TRBV20-1,TRBJ2-5,13,CSAPAGRRETQYF
TRBV4-1,TRBJ2-7,15,CASSQDPGEPYEQYF
TRBV4-1,TRBJ2-2,17,CASSQDMAGTSTGELFF
TRBV20-1,TRBJ1-2,12,CSAREGVGGYTF
TRBV28,TRBJ2-4,21,CASTSGDIHRRDPLAKNIQYF
TRBV7-3,TRBJ2-6,20,CASSLRSGGGQSSGANVLTF
TRBV4-1,TRBJ1-5,15,CASSQGAGSNQPQHF
TRBV6-5,TRBJ2-1,13,CAIGGSSYNEQFF
TRBV27,TRBJ2-7,13,CASSPRAPGEQYF
TRBV20-1,TRBJ2-1,12,CSASFGVVEQFF
TRBV6-2/TRBV6-3,TRBJ2-1,14,CASSKEVMANEQFF
TRBV11-2,TRBJ1-2,14,CASSQDRGFFGYTF
TRBV7-8,TRBJ2-7,14,CASSLGDKTYEQYF
TRBV7-9,TRBJ2-5,13,CASSLEGRATQYF
TRBV5-1,TRBJ2-1,14,CASRGQGSSSEQFF
TRBV29-1,TRBJ2-5,13,CSAGTGKGETQYF
TRBV6-2/TRBV6-3,TRBJ2-4,13,CASSYRMANIQYF
TRBV10-3,TRBJ2-5,14,CAISESLGQETQYF
TRBV6-5,TRBJ1-2,13,CASSYGFSYGYTF
TRBV19,TRBJ1-5,13,CASSIEGDQPQHF
TRBV6-2/TRBV6-3,TRBJ1-2,19,CASSYRVGSSRWFYYGYTF
TRBV12-3/TRBV12-4,TRBJ2-2,14,CASSRQRNTGELFF
TRBV20-1,TRBJ2-7,13,CSAPGGIAYEQYF
TRBV12-5,TRBJ1-3,13,CASGGDRGNTIYF
TRBV6-5,TRBJ1-1,14,CASTKNGGNTEAFF
TRBV6-2/TRBV6-3,TRBJ2-3,15,CASSYAQDTTDTQYF
TRBV5-1,TRBJ1-5,14,CASSPDRANQPQHF
TRBV6-6,TRBJ2-6,15,CASSREGAGANVLTF
TRBV7-2,TRBJ2-1,16,CASSSSGTSGYNEQFF
TRBV7-2,TRBJ1-2,14,CASSLDGEVQGYTF
TRBV6-2/TRBV6-3,TRBJ2-6,22,CASRRGIRRPGQAFSGANVLTF
TRBV20-1,TRBJ2-3,14,CGRAGGPTADTQYF
TRBV20-1,TRBJ2-4,16,CSARGTPPASMNIQYF
TRBV15,TRBJ1-5,16,CATSRDRVIGNQPQHF